Given below is one TCR beta chain in context. Its antigen target is currently unknown. Nothing much larger sits one base from this clone, and base qualities are not available. The immunoSEQ Assay, a bias-controlled multiplex PCR, was used to amplify TCRbeta CDR3 regions from genomic DNA. In the original analysis: Within the assay, amplification of reference gene primers was used to estimate how many nucleated cells each sample contained. Sequence reads were collapsed and filtered to measure the absolute abundance of every unique TCRbeta CDR3 rearrangement. For each sample, productive Simpson clonality was calculated by taking the square root of Simpson's diversity index across productive rearrangements. Sourced from immuneACCESS, this table was stored by TCRdb with only in-frame sequences that have V and J called. A share of the clones is absent; for the studies checked, an unresolved V gene accounts for under half, and the remainder has no known explanation. V, J and clone size are taken as reported in that table, and D and trimming were inferred from the DNA itself. The sample table holds 150,000 to 200,000 clones, of which over 70% were seen once. Approximately 5.1% of the sample is in the top ten clones.

The CDR3 sequence holds 16 residues, the cysteine and phenylalanine included. Only the CDR3 portion is preserved as DNA: 48 bases, with reading frame beginning at the first base. V has 3 bases trimmed and J has 4 bases trimmed; junction bases matching no gene number 6. CDR1 and CDR2, per the germline V gene (reference sequence), are LGHDT and YNNKEL. Participants in the prospective study were enrolled through a virtual design, were aged roughly 18 to 95 years, and lived in 24 United States geographic areas. Cohort assignment in the prospective study relied on participant-reported clinical history from a screening survey and a study questionnaire. In the prospective study, mobile phlebotomists collected whole blood, serum and a nasopharyngeal or oropharyngeal swab from each participant. Prospective study participants could optionally give additional blood draws and questionnaires over an approximately two-month period. Prospective study blood samples were shipped either frozen or at room temperature before DNA extraction.

This record belongs to a study of blood T cell repertoires in COVID-19 (dated by TCRdb to the early 2020s). For the study in its entirety: Samples covering the acute and convalescent phases of COVID-19 were provided by collaborators in the United States, Italy and Spain. HLA class I and class II types, where available, came from metadata supplied by the sample provider rather than from assay-based typing. Samples were obtained from the ongoing ImmuneRACE study (first 160 participants) and from 1,254 subjects provided by 6 global collaborators. The repertoires were released in a freely available public database meant as a resource for research on the immune response to SARS-CoV-2. The prospective study material was composed of cDNA or gDNA derived from T cells, B-cell-depleted T cells, or PBMCs. Nearly every sample came with metadata listing a de-identified subject ID, COVID-19 status, age in years and sex. Deeply sampled blood TCRbeta repertoires from subjects exposed to, actively infected with, or recovered from COVID-19 were included in the dataset.

Overall study results and their limits: How much clinical and demographic metadata was included differed by source and by participant, and the metadata was provided uncurated.

Sequencing was carried out using PBMCs or T cells enriched from blood (not recorded which). The chain was built from TRBV3-1 (or the pseudogene TRBV3-2) and TRBJ2-7; TRBD2 fits 13 bases in the junction. The clonotype comes from a woman in her thirties or forties with acute COVID-19. The nucleotides read TGTGCCAGCAGCCAGATAGGACTAGCGGGAGAGTACGAGCAGTACTTC. The encoded protein is CASSQIGLAGEYEQYF.